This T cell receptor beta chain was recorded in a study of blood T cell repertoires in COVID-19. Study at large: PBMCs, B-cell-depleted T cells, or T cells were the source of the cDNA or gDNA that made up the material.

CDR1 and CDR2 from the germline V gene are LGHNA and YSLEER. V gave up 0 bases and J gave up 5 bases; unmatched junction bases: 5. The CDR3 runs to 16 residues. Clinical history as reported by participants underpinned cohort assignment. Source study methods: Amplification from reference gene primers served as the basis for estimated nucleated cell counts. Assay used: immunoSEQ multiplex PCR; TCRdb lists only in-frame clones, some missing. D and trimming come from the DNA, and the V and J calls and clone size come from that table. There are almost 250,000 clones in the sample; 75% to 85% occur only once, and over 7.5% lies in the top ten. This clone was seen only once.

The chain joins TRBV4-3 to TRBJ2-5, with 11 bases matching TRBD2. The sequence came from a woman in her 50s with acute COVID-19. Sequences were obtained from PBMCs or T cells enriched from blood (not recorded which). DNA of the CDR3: TGCGCCAGCAGCCAAGATCTGCCTAGCGGGGGGGAGACCCAGTACTTC. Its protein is CASSQDLPSGGETQYF.